This passage covers 30 T cell receptor beta chains from one sample sequenced in a study of tumor and adjacent non-tumor tissue in lung cancer. The template was RNA from unsorted bulk tissue. TCRbeta libraries were built with three rounds of nested PCR, modified from ARM-PCR. TCRdb redid the calling of the multiplex PCR reads with MiXCR, one entry per CDR3 protein. The sample includes about 93,000 distinct CDR3 sequences, roughly two thirds of them seen just once. What was sequenced was lung tumor tissue. Every receptor here comes from a man in his 70s with non-small cell lung cancer.

The rearrangement links TRBV7-9 to TRBJ2-4; possibly TRBD1 for D (5 bases). The CDR3 is made up of 18 amino acids. V shed 3 bases and J shed 3 bases, with 21 bases lying between them. Germline V gene data show CDR1 as SEHNR and CDR2 as FQNEAQ (reference sequence). As DNA, the CDR3 is TGTGCCAGCAGCTTGCTTGGGAAAAGGGGTTCGGTCAAAAACATTCAGTACTTC. It is translated as CASSLLGKRGSVKNIQYF.

About this clonotype itself: This clone may be a read error of a much larger clone one base away. CDR3 nucleotide sequence: TGTACCAGCAGGGGGACGCGTGGGGCCAACGTCCTGACTTTC. Translated, it gives CTSRGTRGANVLTF. The rearrangement joins TRBV12-3 or TRBV12-4 to TRBJ2-6; TRBD1 agrees at 7 bases. The CDR3 has 14 residues.

The rearrangement links TRBV7-9 to TRBJ2-5; D may correspond to TRBD1 or TRBD2 (5 bases each). The germline CDR1 and CDR2 sequences are SEHNR and FQNEAQ (reference sequence). V was trimmed by 5 bases and J by 2 bases, leaving 18 bases between them. This CDR3 has 16 residues. CDR3 region: CASSRGASRPQETQYF. The CDR3 DNA follows: TGTGCCAGCAGCCGAGGGGCGAGCAGGCCTCAAGAGACCCAGTACTTC.

V is TRBV20-1 and J is TRBJ2-2, with 7 bases lining up with TRBD1. The CDR3 extends over 14 amino acids. In germline, CDR1 is DFQATT, CDR2 SNEGSKA (reference sequence). The V segment lost 8 bases and the J segment 3 bases; nucleotides outside the gene matches: 9. The CDR3, as DNA: TGCAGTCTTCGGACAGGAGGTGACACCGGGGAGCTGTTTTTT. It translates to CSLRTGGDTGELFF.

The V call is TRBV30, the J call TRBJ1-5, with D unclear. Per germline, CDR1 GTSNPN and CDR2 SVGIG (reference sequence). V lost 2 bases to trimming and J lost 0 bases, with 11 bases between them. The CDR3 has 15 amino acids. CDR3 bases: TGTGCCTGGAGTATACTGACATATAGCAATCAGCCCCAGCATTTT. Residues: CAWSILTYSNQPQHF.

In regard to this clonotype: A much larger clonotype is one base distant, so this may be a read error. The chain employs TRBV6-1 and TRBJ1-6; D is perhaps TRBD1 (5 bases). The CDR3 has 15 residues. Trimming took off 7 bases at V and 3 bases at J, with 13 bases between the two ends. The V gene's germline CDR1 is MNHNS and CDR2 SASEGT. The CDR3 loop reads CASKPATVYNSPLHF. Here the CDR3 DNA reads TGTGCCAGCAAACCCGCGACAGTCTATAATTCACCCCTCCACTTT.

A single count supports this clonotype. Sequence at one end of the junction differs from germline and may be a read error. V and J are TRBV24-1 and TRBJ2-2; D is perhaps TRBD2 (6 bases). This CDR3 is 15 amino acids long. Per germline, CDR1 KGHDR and CDR2 SFDVKD. DNA for the CDR3: TGTGCCACCTGTGATATCGCTCGGGAGACCGCGGAGCTGTTTTTT. Translation gives CATCDIARETAELFF.

The V call is TRBV15, the J call TRBJ2-7; 11 bases match TRBD2. Germline V gives CDR1 LNHNV, CDR2 YYDKDF (reference sequence). V lost 3 bases and J lost 6; bases outside the gene matches: 7. The CDR3 is made up of 15 amino acids. Written as DNA, the CDR3 is TGTGCCACCAGCAGTAAACTAGCGGGAGTGAGCGAGCAGTACTTC. This sequence encodes CATSSKLAGVSEQYF. Looking up the rest from reference TRBV15 and TRBJ2-7 gives the full variable domain: DAMVIQNPRYQVTQFGKPVTLSCSQTLNHNVMYWYQQKSSQAPKLLFHYYDKDFNNEADTPDNFQSRRPNTSFCFLDIRSPGLGDTAMYLCATSSKLAGVSEQYFGPGTRLTVT.

This clonotype was found once. J is TRBJ2-1 and V is TRBV9; D may be TRBD2 (6 bases). The CDR3 totals 14 residues. Per germline, CDR1 SGDLS and CDR2 YYNGEE. V was clipped by 0 bases and J by 6 bases, with 10 bases between them. The CDR3 bases are TGTGCCAGCAGCGTAGGAACTAGCAGCAATGAGCAGTTCTTC. It specifies CASSVGTSSNEQFF.

As to this clonotype: An end of the junction does not agree with germline; a read error may underlie this. The CDR3 region has the DNA TGTGCCAGCAGCTTAGCCCCGGCAGTCTACAATGAGCAGCTCTTC. Residues: CASSLAPAVYNEQLF. The rearrangement joins TRBV11-2 to TRBJ2-1; D is ambiguous. CDR1 and CDR2 (germline): SGHAT, FQNNGV. There are 15 residues in the CDR3.

With regard to this clonotype: Because it lacks the conserved phenylalanine or tryptophan at the end, this CDR3 is likely a read error. The V gene is TRBV20-1, the J gene TRBJ2-3, with 8 bases aligning to TRBD1. Losses at the gene ends were 6 bases for V and 8 bases for J; bases not matched to a gene: 10. Germline V gene sequence: CDR1 DFQATT, CDR2 SNEGSKA (reference sequence). This CDR3 is built from 13 residues. The CDR3 coding sequence is TGCAGTGCGCCGGGAGACAGGGGAGGTACGCAGTATCTT. This sequence encodes CSAPGDRGGTQYL.

On this clonotype itself: This may stem from a read error, because a much larger clone lies one nucleotide away. The chain employs TRBV7-8 and TRBJ2-3, with D possibly TRBD2 on 6 matching bases. CDR1 is SGHVS and CDR2 is FQNEAQ in the germline V gene. The CDR3 loop spans 15 amino acids. The V end was cut by 7 bases, the J end by 4 bases, with 18 bases between. This CDR3 is CASTRRARDSDTQYF. For the CDR3, the DNA is TGTGCCAGCACCCGGAGGGCAAGGGATTCAGATACGCAGTATTTT.

On this clonotype itself: The CDR3 does not end in the conserved phenylalanine or tryptophan, so this is likely a read error. The chain links TRBV4-1 to TRBJ2-5, with D unclear. CDR3 length: 13 amino acids. Germline values: CDR1 MGHRA, CDR2 YSYEKL. The CDR3 sequence is CTNSPPLEETQYY. For the CDR3, the DNA is TGCACCAACAGCCCCCCCCTAGAGGAGACCCAGTACTAC.

This clonotype has just a few counts. This chain connects TRBV29-1 to TRBJ1-5; D gene uncertain. Trimming shortened V by 5 bases and J by 4 bases, and 12 bases separated the two germline ends. The CDR3 is 13 residues long. The germline V gene has CDR1 SQVTM and CDR2 ANQGSEA. The CDR3 sequence is CSVTRDSNQPQHF. The CDR3 bases are TGCAGCGTTACAAGAGATAGTAATCAGCCCCAGCATTTT.

A word on this clonotype: A much larger clone lies a single base off, so this may be a read error. The chain employs TRBV29-1 and TRBJ2-5, with 8 bases lining up with TRBD1. The CDR3 extends over 12 amino acids. Germline assignment: CDR1 SQVTM and CDR2 ANQGSEA. V was clipped by 8 bases and J by 5 bases; unmatched bases: 7. The CDR3 DNA reads TGCAGCCATTTTACAGGGGGGGAGACCCAGTACTTC. The encoded protein is CSHFTGGETQYF.

Of note for this clonotype: One base away lies a much larger clone, so this may be a sequencing read error. The V gene is TRBV2, the J gene TRBJ2-1, with 10 bases fitting TRBD1. Looked up from germline, CDR1 is SNHLY and CDR2 is FYNNEI. This CDR3 is 16 amino acids long. The CDR3 protein is CPSRDWTGGSRNEQFF. The CDR3 DNA reads as TGTCCCAGCAGAGACTGGACAGGGGGGTCCCGTAATGAGCAGTTCTTC.

In its sample, this clonotype was seen once. A read error may account for a junction end that differs from germline. The chain couples TRBV5-5 to TRBJ2-1; 14 bases map to TRBD2. The CDR3 has 20 amino acids. Germline loops: CDR1 SGHKS, CDR2 YYEKEE (reference sequence). The CDR3, as DNA: TGTGCCAGCAACTTGCATGGACTAGCGGGAGGTCTATGGGGTTTGAATGAGCAGTTCTTC. This codes for CASNLHGLAGGLWGLNEQFF.

This clonotype showed up just a few times. The chain is built from TRBV7-9 and TRBJ2-7; D is unclear. With 5 bases removed from V and 2 bases from J, the gap between germline ends came to 4 bases. The CDR3 contains 11 residues. The germline V gene has CDR1 SEHNR and CDR2 FQNEAQ (reference sequence). The CDR3 DNA follows: TGTGCCAGCAGCCGAACCTACGAGCAGTACTTC. Amino acids: CASSRTYEQYF.

The chain carries TRBV10-2 and TRBJ2-2; 8 bases fit TRBD1. CDR3 length: 15 residues. V was pared by 11 bases and J by 7 bases, with 15 bases of the junction left unmatched. The V gene's germline CDR1 is WSHSY and CDR2 SAAADI. CDR3 nucleotide sequence: TGCGCCTGCCGTCCAACAGGGGGATCGGGCGGGGAGCTGTTTTTT. It specifies CACRPTGGSGGELFF.

This clonotype is deemed medium-sized. This sequence joins TRBV11-1 and TRBJ2-7; the match to TRBD1 covers 11 bases. Per the germline V gene, CDR1 is SGHAT and CDR2 is FQDESV (reference sequence). CDR3 length equals 15 residues. V shed 1 base, J shed 6 bases, and the junction held 5 bases outside the gene matches. CDR3 loop: CASSLGGTGGLEQYF. DNA for the CDR3: TGTGCCAGCAGCTTAGGCGGGACAGGGGGGCTCGAGCAGTACTTC.

This clonotype has just one count. V is TRBV5-5 and J is TRBJ2-7; TRBD1 agrees at 8 bases. Germline CDR1 SGHKS, CDR2 YYEKEE (reference sequence). With 6 bases clipped from V and 8 bases from J, the junction kept 13 bases outside the gene matches. The CDR3 runs to 14 residues. CDR3 region: CASNQKDRGGKQYF. DNA of the CDR3: TGTGCCAGCAACCAAAAAGACAGGGGCGGCAAGCAGTACTTC.

The rearrangement joins TRBV11-2 to TRBJ2-5; D uncertain. The CDR3 is made up of 12 amino acids. Germline loops: CDR1 SGHAT, CDR2 FQNNGV. The germline V and J ends were trimmed by 0 bases and 5 bases, with 4 bases remaining between them. Written as DNA, the CDR3 is TGTGCCAGCAGCTTAGATCGGGAGACCCAGTACTTC. Its translation is CASSLDRETQYF.

The chain carries TRBV5-4 and TRBJ2-3, with TRBD2 matching over 7 bases. Germline V CDR1 and CDR2: SGHNT, YYREEE (reference sequence). Unmatched junction bases numbered 9, after V lost 4 bases and J lost 1 base. The CDR3 is 16 residues long. The CDR3 bases are TGTGCCAGCAGCGTTCTTGCTCTAGCGGGCACAGATACGCAGTATTTT. This translates into CASSVLALAGTDTQYF.

On this clonotype: No conserved phenylalanine or tryptophan ends this CDR3, so it is likely a read error. J is TRBJ2-1 and V is TRBV11-2; tentative D call: TRBD2 (6 bases). V shed 5 bases and J shed 7 bases, with 24 bases lying between them. Germline CDR1 reads SGHAT; CDR2 reads FQNNGV. This CDR3 is built from 17 residues. The CDR3 DNA reads as TGTGCCAGCAGCCCCCAATTTGAACTAGCAGGGAAGAATGAGCAGTTCCTC. Translation: CASSPQFELAGKNEQFL.

Remarks on this clonotype: A read error may account for a junction end that differs from germline. The chain carries TRBV29-1 and TRBJ1-1, with D possibly TRBD1 on 6 matching bases. Germline values: CDR1 SQVTM, CDR2 ANQGSEA. This CDR3 has 13 residues. The CDR3 loop reads CSVDTGLATEAFF. CDR3 bases: TGCAGCGTTGATACAGGGCTTGCGACTGAGGCTTTCTTT.

This clonotype was counted many times. The chain uses TRBV12-3 or TRBV12-4 and TRBJ1-5; D perhaps matches TRBD1 (5 bases). The ends were cut back, 2 bases at V and 9 bases at J, with 11 bases in the middle. The CDR3 consists of 13 residues. CDR3 region: CASSLRETGPQHF. The CDR3 DNA follows: TGTGCCAGCAGTTTACGCGAAACAGGGCCCCAGCATTTT.

In the case of this clonotype: A junction end diverges from the germline sequence, so it may reflect a read error. V and J are TRBV28 and TRBJ2-7; TRBD1 might be the D (6 bases). The CDR3 contains 12 residues. Germline V gene lookup returns CDR1 MDHEN and CDR2 SYDVKM. In DNA form, the CDR3 reads TGTGCCAGCACCGAGGGGGTCTACGAACAGTACTTC. It specifies CASTEGVYEQYF.

As concerns this clonotype: At one of its ends the junction is not consistent with the germline gene, which may arise from a read error. This chain links TRBV4-1 with TRBJ2-2, with 7 bases identical to TRBD1. In germline, CDR1 is MGHRA, CDR2 YSYEKL. CDR3 length: 16 amino acids. CDR3 bases: TGCGCCAGCAACCAAGAAAAAACAGGGGCCCACGGGGAGCTGTCTTTT. It codes for CASNQEKTGAHGELSF.

Worth noting for this clonotype: The junction does not match germline at one end; this may be a read error. The rearrangement links TRBV7-9 to TRBJ1-5; 8 positions agree with TRBD1. The CDR3 contains 14 residues. The germline CDR1 and CDR2 sequences are SEHNR and FQNEAQ (reference sequence). The CDR3 here is CASSRTGTNQRQHF. DNA for the CDR3: TGTGCTAGCAGCCGGACAGGGACTAATCAGCGCCAGCATTTT.

This clonotype was detected only a few times. A junction boundary mismatches the germline segment, possibly from a read error. The chain carries TRBV11-2 and TRBJ2-2; D uncertain. Germline CDR1 SGHAT, CDR2 FQNNGV. The CDR3 is 11 residues long. DNA of the CDR3: TGTGTCAGCATCATGACCGGGGAGCTGTTTTTT. This encodes CVSIMTGELFF.